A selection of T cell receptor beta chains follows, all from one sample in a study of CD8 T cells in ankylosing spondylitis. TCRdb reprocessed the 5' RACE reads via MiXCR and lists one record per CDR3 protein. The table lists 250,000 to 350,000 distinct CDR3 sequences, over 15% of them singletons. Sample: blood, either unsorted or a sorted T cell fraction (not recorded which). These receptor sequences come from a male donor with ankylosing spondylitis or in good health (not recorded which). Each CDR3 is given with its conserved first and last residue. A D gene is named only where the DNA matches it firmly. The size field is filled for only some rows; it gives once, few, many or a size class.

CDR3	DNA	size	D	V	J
CASSKTENTEAFF	TGTGCCAGTAGTAAGACAGAAAACACTGAAGCTTTCTTT	few	.	TRBV19	TRBJ1-1
CASSLSTATRFLTDTQYF	TGCGCCAGCAGCTTGTCCACCGCCACTAGGTTCCTCACAGATACGCAGTATTTT	few	.	TRBV5-1	TRBJ2-3
CASSFPTGRSGANVLTF	TGTGCCAGCAGTTTCCCGACAGGACGATCTGGGGCCAACGTCCTGACTTTC	few	.	TRBV6-5	TRBJ2-6
CAIRPGLEGEQFF	TGTGCCATCAGACCCGGACTAGAGGGTGAGCAGTTCTTC	.	TRBD2	TRBV10-3	TRBJ2-1
CASSLGSGTSFGELFF	TGTGCCAGCAGCTTAGGGTCGGGGACATCTTTCGGGGAGCTGTTTTTT	.	.	TRBV7-6	TRBJ2-2
CASSLGEDRGPTGELFF	TGTGCCAGCAGCTTAGGAGAGGACAGGGGGCCCACCGGGGAGCTGTTTTTT	few	TRBD1	TRBV11-2	TRBJ2-2
CASSRRLAGVGEQFF	TGCGCCAGCAGCCGCCGACTAGCGGGAGTGGGTGAGCAGTTCTTC	few	TRBD2	TRBV5-1	TRBJ2-1
CASNPGTSYTGELFF	TGTGCCAGCAACCCCGGGACTAGCTACACCGGGGAGCTGTTTTTT	.	TRBD2	TRBV12-3/TRBV12-4	TRBJ2-2
CASSFRSVQFF	TGTGCCAGCAGTTTTAGGTCAGTGCAGTTCTTC	many	.	TRBV28	TRBJ2-1
CSAREGGNQNTEAFF	TGCAGTGCTAGAGAGGGTGGGAACCAGAACACTGAAGCTTTCTTT	.	.	TRBV20-1	TRBJ1-1
CASSLGHINEQFF	TGTGCCAGCAGCTTAGGTCATATCAATGAGCAGTTCTTC	.	.	TRBV7-9	TRBJ2-1
CASSLSPEEVYGYTF	TGTGCCAGCAGTTTATCCCCTGAAGAGGTCTATGGCTACACCTTC	.	.	TRBV28	TRBJ1-2
CAIGPGGNEQFF	TGTGCCATCGGTCCGGGGGGGAATGAGCAGTTCTTC	few	TRBD2	TRBV10-3	TRBJ2-1
CASSLEPSGINEQFF	TGCGCCAGCAGCTTGGAACCTAGCGGGATAAATGAGCAGTTCTTC	.	TRBD2	TRBV5-1	TRBJ2-1
CASSYRALAGSTDTQYF	TGTGCCAGCAGTTATAGGGCTCTAGCGGGAAGCACAGATACGCAGTATTTT	.	TRBD2	TRBV27	TRBJ2-3
CSARYSGSDTQYF	TGCAGTGCTAGATACAGCGGGAGTGATACGCAGTATTTT	few	TRBD2	TRBV20-1	TRBJ2-3
CASSFRDSSNQPQHF	TGTGCCAGCAGTTTCCGGGATTCTAGCAATCAGCCCCAGCATTTT	.	.	TRBV12-3/TRBV12-4	TRBJ1-5
CASSLGQGALETQYF	TGTGCCAGCAGCTTGGGACAGGGGGCTTTAGAGACCCAGTACTTC	.	TRBD1	TRBV5-6	TRBJ2-5
CASSPYGGPYNEQFF	TGCGCCAGCAGTCCCTACGGGGGCCCCTACAATGAGCAGTTCTTC	.	.	TRBV10-1	TRBJ2-1
CASSDRTGNNEQFF	TGTGCCAGCAGTGACCGGACAGGGAACAATGAGCAGTTCTTC	.	TRBD1	TRBV28	TRBJ2-1
CASSLLGQQKLFF	TGTGCCAGCAGCTTACTTGGACAACAAAAACTGTTTTTT	.	.	TRBV11-2	TRBJ1-4
CASSPRAGQGGYTF	TGTGCCAGCAGTCCCCGGGCGGGCCAAGGAGGCTACACCTTC	few	.	TRBV6-4	TRBJ1-2
CASSLERGNQPQHF	TGTGCCAGCAGTTTAGAGAGGGGCAATCAGCCCCAGCATTTT	few	.	TRBV12-3/TRBV12-4	TRBJ1-5
CASSFGGGVYNEQFF	TGTGCCAGCAGCTTCGGCGGGGGGGTTTACAATGAGCAGTTCTTC	.	TRBD2	TRBV5-6	TRBJ2-1
CASSLEGLNTQYF	TGTGCCAGCAGCTTGGAGGGTCTCAATACGCAGTATTTT	.	.	TRBV9	TRBJ2-3
CASRTGLAGSYNEQFF	TGTGCCAGCAGGACGGGACTAGCGGGCTCCTACAATGAGCAGTTCTTC	.	TRBD2	TRBV12-3/TRBV12-4	TRBJ2-1
CASSATSGSVVGTGELFF	TGTGCCAGCAGCGCGACTAGCGGGAGTGTGGTTGGCACCGGGGAGCTGTTTTTT	few	TRBD2	TRBV27	TRBJ2-2
CASSLTFRGSSYNEQFF	TGTGCCAGCAGCTTGACATTCAGGGGGAGCTCCTACAATGAGCAGTTCTTC	.	TRBD1	TRBV5-6	TRBJ2-1
CASSPSGRAGETQYF	TGTGCCAGCAGCCCTAGCGGGAGGGCCGGTGAGACCCAGTACTTC	.	TRBD2	TRBV5-6	TRBJ2-5
CASRSTSGGFQETQYF	TGTGCCAGCAGGTCGACTAGCGGGGGCTTTCAAGAGACCCAGTACTTC	.	TRBD2	TRBV12-3/TRBV12-4	TRBJ2-5
CASSLAAAGHNQPQHF	TGTGCCAGCAGCTTAGCGGCGGCAGGGCACAATCAGCCCCAGCATTTT	few	.	TRBV7-2	TRBJ1-5
CAISESGSSNTGELFF	TGTGCCATCAGTGAGTCGGGCAGTTCGAACACCGGGGAGCTGTTTTTT	.	.	TRBV10-3	TRBJ2-2
CASSTRISSGNTIYF	TGTGCCAGCAGCACCAGGATCAGCTCTGGAAACACCATATATTTT	.	.	TRBV6-1	TRBJ1-3
CASSWDFSSYNEQFF	TGCGCCAGCAGCTGGGACTTTAGCTCCTACAATGAGCAGTTCTTC	many	.	TRBV5-1	TRBJ2-1
CASSPVPTNEKLFF	TGTGCCAGCAGTCCAGTGCCAACCAATGAAAAACTGTTTTTT	many	.	TRBV28	TRBJ1-4
CASSWGTGGISYNEQFF	TGCGCCAGCAGCTGGGGGACAGGGGGCATATCTTACAATGAGCAGTTCTTC	many	TRBD1	TRBV5-1	TRBJ2-1
CASSLKGITDTQYF	TGTGCCAGCAGCTTAAAGGGGATCACAGATACGCAGTATTTT	few	.	TRBV7-9	TRBJ2-3
CASSLASGRAMGLDTQYF	TGTGCCAGCAGCTTGGCTAGCGGGAGGGCCATGGGACTAGATACGCAGTATTTT	.	TRBD2	TRBV5-5	TRBJ2-3
CASSQQGDIQYF	TGTGCCAGCAGCCAACAGGGCGACATTCAGTACTTC	few	.	TRBV12-3/TRBV12-4	TRBJ2-4
CAIKNGRGTGELFF	TGTGCCATCAAGAACGGGAGGGGAACCGGGGAGCTGTTTTTT	.	TRBD2	TRBV10-3	TRBJ2-2
CASSPGSGDRQFF	TGTGCCAGCAGCCCCGGGAGTGGGGACAGGCAGTTCTTC	few	.	TRBV12-3/TRBV12-4	TRBJ2-1
CASSLPTGVTNTGELFF	TGTGCCAGCAGTTTACCTACAGGGGTCACGAACACCGGGGAGCTGTTTTTT	.	TRBD1	TRBV12-3/TRBV12-4	TRBJ2-2
CASSEFRGPNQPQHF	TGCGCCAGCAGTGAGTTCAGGGGCCCCAATCAGCCCCAGCATTTT	many	.	TRBV10-2	TRBJ1-5
CASRVEGAANEQFF	TGCGCCAGCCGCGTCGAAGGGGCGGCTAATGAGCAGTTCTTC	.	.	TRBV5-1	TRBJ2-1
CASSFASGRAYYNEQFF	TGTGCCAGCAGTTTCGCTAGCGGGAGGGCCTACTACAATGAGCAGTTCTTC	.	TRBD2	TRBV27	TRBJ2-1
CAISDREEHQPQHF	TGTGCCATCAGTGATCGGGAGGAACATCAGCCCCAGCATTTT	few	.	TRBV10-3	TRBJ1-5
CASSLDGVSNEKLFF	TGCGCCAGCAGCTTGGACGGAGTTTCGAATGAAAAACTGTTTTTT	few	.	TRBV5-1	TRBJ1-4
CASSLEVSTQETQYF	TGTGCCAGCAGTTTAGAGGTGTCGACACAAGAGACCCAGTACTTC	few	.	TRBV28	TRBJ2-5
CASSLGGIFTDTQYF	TGTGCCAGCAGTTTAGGGGGTATTTTCACAGATACGCAGTATTTT	many	.	TRBV12-3/TRBV12-4	TRBJ2-3
CSASRGGSFNEQFF	TGCAGTGCGAGTAGGGGGGGCTCCTTCAATGAGCAGTTCTTC	.	.	TRBV20-1	TRBJ2-1
CASSLAQRSEQFF	TGTGCCAGCAGTTTAGCGCAGAGGAGTGAGCAGTTCTTC	few	.	TRBV12-3/TRBV12-4	TRBJ2-1
CATSELRGTDYYNEQFF	TGTGCCACCAGTGAGTTACGGGGGACGGACTACTACAATGAGCAGTTCTTC	few	.	TRBV24-1	TRBJ2-1
CSASGGRSVDTQYF	TGCAGTGCCAGTGGGGGGAGGAGTGTAGATACGCAGTATTTT	.	.	TRBV20-1	TRBJ2-3
CASSQGSTAYSNQPQHF	TGTGCCAGCAGCCAAGGCTCGACAGCGTATAGCAATCAGCCCCAGCATTTT	.	.	TRBV28	TRBJ1-5
CASSLGDGRNYGYTF	TGCGCCAGCAGCTTGGGGGACGGACGTAACTATGGCTACACCTTC	.	.	TRBV5-1	TRBJ1-2